This entry lists 10 T cell receptor beta chains sequenced from one sample in a study of shared clonotypes between healthy human individuals (dated by TCRdb to the early 2020s). Receptor libraries were prepared by the immunoSEQ multiplex PCR assay. TCRdb carries this immuneACCESS record with in-frame sequences only. Its versions omit some clonotypes, under half of them owing to an unresolved V gene in the studies checked, with the rest unexplained. This sample gives some 320,000 clones in total; around nine tenths of them show up just once. The top ten constitute 15% to 20% of the sample. Source material: memory CD8+ T cells sorted from blood. This specimen's cell subset or site label, interpreted: CD45RO+ cells pooled with CCR7-negative TemRA cells. The receptors derive from a man younger than 35 in good health.

The chain employs TRBV5-1 and TRBJ1-2; possible D gene TRBD1, 5 bases. From germline, CDR1 is SGHRS and CDR2 YFSETQ. The CDR3 loop spans 16 amino acids. V lost 0 bases to trimming and J lost 2 bases, with 14 bases between them. CDR3 amino acids: CASSLGRAWGNYGYTF. CDR3 in DNA: TGCGCCAGCAGCTTGGGCCGGGCATGGGGCAACTATGGCTACACCTTC.

The chain recombines TRBV6-5 with TRBJ2-1; D might be TRBD2 (6 bases). Trimming removed 5 bases at V and 4 bases at J, with 12 bases between. Germline values: CDR1 MNHEY, CDR2 SVGAGI. This CDR3 comprises 14 residues. The CDR3 loop is CASSGAGRYNEQFF. Written as DNA, the CDR3 is TGTGCCAGCAGTGGAGCGGGTCGGTACAATGAGCAGTTCTTC.

This clone occurred a few times. The chain couples TRBV29-1 to TRBJ1-1; 7 nucleotides agree with TRBD1. The length of the CDR3 is 14 residues. With 5 bases clipped from V and 4 bases from J, the junction kept 10 bases outside the gene matches. Germline V gives CDR1 SQVTM, CDR2 ANQGSEA. CDR3 nucleotides: TGCAGCGTTTACTACAGGGGTCAGGGCACTGAAGCTTTCTTT. Its protein is CSVYYRGQGTEAFF. Using reference TRBV29-1 and TRBJ1-1 for the parts outside the CDR3, the full variable domain is SAVISQKPSRDICQRGTSLTIQCQVDSQVTMMFWYRQQPGQSLTLIATANQGSEATYESGFVIDKFPISRPNLTFSTLTVSNMSPEDSSIYLCSVYYRGQGTEAFFGQGTRLTVV.

The chain uses TRBV7-2 and TRBJ2-1; TRBD2 aligns across 10 bases. CDR1 and CDR2 (germline): SGHTA, FQGNSA. V shed 5 bases, J shed 9 bases, and the junction held 7 bases outside the gene matches. The CDR3 has 14 residues. The CDR3 DNA reads as TGTGCCAGCAGCCCCCTAGCGGGAGTAAGTGAGCAGTTCTTC. Translated, it gives CASSPLAGVSEQFF.

This chain uses TRBV6-6 with TRBJ2-7; the D is unclear. CDR3 length equals 13 residues. V shed 2 bases and J shed 4 bases, with 9 bases lying between them. Germline lookup yields CDR1 MNHNY and CDR2 SVGAGI (reference sequence). The CDR3 loop reads CASSYSISYEQYF. CDR3 bases: TGTGCCAGCAGTTACAGTATATCGTACGAGCAGTACTTC.

V gene TRBV4-1 combines with J gene TRBJ2-7, with TRBD1 identical over 11 bases. This CDR3 is built from 18 residues. CDR1 and CDR2 (germline): MGHRA, YSYEKL. V shed 4 bases, J shed 3 bases, and the junction held 14 bases outside the gene matches. The CDR3 nucleotides are TGCGCCAGCAGCCCCTCTGGACAGGGGGCGTCCCGTTACTACGAGCAGTACTTC. It codes for CASSPSGQGASRYYEQYF.

Points on this clone: In the same sample, other DNA sequences code for this CDR3. CDR3 protein: CASSLSTGSNQPQHF. The CDR3, as DNA: TGTGCCAGCAGCTTGAGTACGGGGAGCAATCAGCCCCAGCATTTT. This chain connects TRBV5-8 to TRBJ1-5, with unresolved D. This CDR3 contains 15 residues. Germline V lookup: CDR1 SGHTS, CDR2 YDEGEE. The V and J ends lost 1 base and 1 base respectively, with 9 bases between them. The full variable domain, its missing parts supplied by reference TRBV5-8 and TRBJ1-5, is EAGVTQSPTHLIKTRGQQATLRCSPISGHTSVYWYQQALGLGLQFLLWYDEGEERNRGNFPPRFSGRQFPNYSSELNVNALELEDSALYLCASSLSTGSNQPQHFGDGTRLSIL.

This clone has just one count. The chain links TRBV7-9 to TRBJ2-7, with D perhaps matching TRBD1 or TRBD2 (5 bases each). Trimming cost V 8 bases and J 3 bases, with 5 bases left between them. The CDR3 totals 10 residues. Germline-derived CDR1 and CDR2 are SEHNR and FQNEAQ (reference sequence). The CDR3 DNA sequence: TGTGCCAGCGGGGGCTACGAGCAGTACTTC. Protein product: CASGGYEQYF.

The chain joins TRBV28 to TRBJ2-7; perhaps TRBD2 as D (6 bases). In germline, CDR1 is MDHEN, CDR2 SYDVKM. The V end lost 2 bases, the J end lost 2 bases, and 13 bases lay between the germline ends. This CDR3 has 15 residues. The chain's CDR3 is CASSLVGGATYEQYF. The CDR3 DNA sequence: TGTGCCAGCAGTTTAGTCGGCGGGGCGACCTACGAGCAGTACTTC.

Here the CDR3 reads CAIVGEGPGTEAFF. Here the CDR3 DNA reads TGTGCCATCGTGGGGGAAGGGCCGGGCACTGAAGCTTTCTTT. The rearrangement joins TRBV10-3 to TRBJ1-1, with D possibly matching TRBD1 (5 bases). The V and J ends lost 8 bases and 4 bases respectively, with 17 bases between them. The length of the CDR3 is 14 residues. Germline V gives CDR1 ENHRY, CDR2 SYGVKD.